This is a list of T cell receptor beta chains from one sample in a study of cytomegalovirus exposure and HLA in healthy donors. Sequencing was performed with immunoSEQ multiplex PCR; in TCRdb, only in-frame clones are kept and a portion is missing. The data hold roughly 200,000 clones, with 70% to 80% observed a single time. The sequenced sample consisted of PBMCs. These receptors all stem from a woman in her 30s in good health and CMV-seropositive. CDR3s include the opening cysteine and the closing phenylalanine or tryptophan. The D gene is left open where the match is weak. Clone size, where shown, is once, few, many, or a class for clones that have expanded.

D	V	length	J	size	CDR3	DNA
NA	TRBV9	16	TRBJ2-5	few	CASSVGGGGGVETQYF	TGTGCCAGCAGCGTAGGCGGAGGGGGGGGAGTCGAGACCCAGTACTTC
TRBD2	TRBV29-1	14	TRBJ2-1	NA	CSVLSSGIEDEQFF	TGCAGCGTTTTATCTAGCGGGATTGAGGATGAGCAGTTCTTC
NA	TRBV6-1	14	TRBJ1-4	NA	CASRTGGGDEKLFF	TGTGCCAGCAGGACGGGGGGGGGCGATGAAAAACTGTTTTTT
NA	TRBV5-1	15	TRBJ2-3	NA	CASSPQGQSTDTQYF	TGCGCCAGCAGCCCTCAGGGTCAAAGCACAGATACGCAGTATTTT
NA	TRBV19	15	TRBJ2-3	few	CASSIGTVSTDTQYF	TGTGCCAGTAGTATAGGGACTGTGAGCACAGATACGCAGTATTTT
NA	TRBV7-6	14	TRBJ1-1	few	CASSAYQGGTEAFF	TGTGCCAGCAGCGCCTACCAGGGAGGCACTGAAGCTTTCTTT
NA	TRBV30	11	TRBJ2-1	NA	CAWSGGQQQFF	TGTGCCTGGAGTGGGGGACAACAACAGTTCTTC
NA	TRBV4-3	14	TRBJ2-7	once	CASSQVVGNYEQYF	TGCGCCAGCAGCCAAGTCGTCGGGAACTACGAGCAGTACTTC
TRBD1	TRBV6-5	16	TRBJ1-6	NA	CASSYPSGTGSSPLHF	TGTGCCAGCAGTTACCCATCCGGGACAGGGAGTTCACCCCTCCACTTT
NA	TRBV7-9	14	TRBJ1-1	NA	CASSSTGGQMEAFF	TGTGCCAGCAGCTCAACCGGCGGACAGATGGAAGCTTTCTTT
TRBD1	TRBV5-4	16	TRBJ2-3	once	CASSFGTGGVGDTQYF	TGTGCCAGCAGCTTTGGGACAGGGGGGGTTGGGGATACGCAGTATTTT
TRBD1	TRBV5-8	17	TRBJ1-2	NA	CASSPRDRGPLNYGYTF	TGTGCCAGCAGCCCACGGGACAGGGGGCCCCTTAACTATGGCTACACCTTC
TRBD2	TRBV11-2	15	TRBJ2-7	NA	CASRHLRGGPYEQYF	TGTGCCAGCAGACACCTTAGGGGAGGGCCCTACGAGCAGTACTTC
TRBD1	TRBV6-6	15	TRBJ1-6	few	CASSYRGQKDSPLHF	TGTGCCAGCAGTTACAGGGGACAGAAGGATTCACCCCTCCACTTT
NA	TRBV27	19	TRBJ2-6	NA	CASSFLGGAPSSGANVLTF	TGTGCCAGCAGTTTCTTAGGGGGGGCCCCCAGCTCTGGGGCCAACGTCCTGACTTTC
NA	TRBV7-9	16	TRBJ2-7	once	CASSGRTSDLSYEQYF	TGTGCCAGCAGCGGTCGGACATCCGACCTCTCCTACGAGCAGTACTTC
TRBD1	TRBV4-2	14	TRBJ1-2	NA	CASSSRDSDYGYTF	TGTGCCAGCAGCTCCCGGGACAGCGACTATGGCTACACCTTC
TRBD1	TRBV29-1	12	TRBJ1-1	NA	CSVVDRETEAFF	TGCAGCGTTGTCGACAGGGAAACTGAAGCTTTCTTT
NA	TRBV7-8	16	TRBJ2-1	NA	CASSSFETKRYNEQFF	TGTGCCAGCAGTTCATTCGAGACTAAGAGGTACAATGAGCAGTTCTTC
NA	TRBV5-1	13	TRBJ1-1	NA	CASSPNPRTEAFF	TGCGCCAGCAGCCCAAACCCGAGGACTGAAGCTTTCTTT
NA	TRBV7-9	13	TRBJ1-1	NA	CASTMGGYTEAFF	TGTGCCAGCACTATGGGGGGGTACACTGAAGCTTTCTTT
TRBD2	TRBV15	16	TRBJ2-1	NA	CATSRDRTSAYNEQFF	TGTGCCACCAGCAGAGATCGAACTAGCGCCTACAATGAGCAGTTCTTC